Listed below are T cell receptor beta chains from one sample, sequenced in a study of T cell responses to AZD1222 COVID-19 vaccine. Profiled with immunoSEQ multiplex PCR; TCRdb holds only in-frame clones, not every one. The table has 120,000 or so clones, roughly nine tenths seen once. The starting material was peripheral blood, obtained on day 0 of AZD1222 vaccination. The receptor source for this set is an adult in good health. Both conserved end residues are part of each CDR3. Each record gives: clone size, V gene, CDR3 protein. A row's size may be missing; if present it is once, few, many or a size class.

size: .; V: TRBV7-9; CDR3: CASSLNRSPLHF
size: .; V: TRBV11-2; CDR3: CASSLSPGSGETQYF
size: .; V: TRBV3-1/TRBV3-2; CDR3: CASSQVGSDTQYF
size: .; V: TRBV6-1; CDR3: CASSEVAQHF
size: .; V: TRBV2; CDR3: CASSPGTASWTLHF
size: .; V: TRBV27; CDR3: CASNLVGGANTEAFF
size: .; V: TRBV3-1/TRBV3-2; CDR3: CASSHTSGGDSSYEQYF
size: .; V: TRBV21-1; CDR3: CASSRTRGARDNSPLHF
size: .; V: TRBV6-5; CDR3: CASRPTGEQYF
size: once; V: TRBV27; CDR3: CASSSGQWVQYF
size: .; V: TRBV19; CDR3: CASRDRDEQYF
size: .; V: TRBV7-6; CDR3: CASSLRREGLAGELFF
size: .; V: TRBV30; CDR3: CAWSVNMAADNIF
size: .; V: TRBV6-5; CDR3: CASSYFLSGSGNTIYF
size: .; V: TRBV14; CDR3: CASSQEGQGFVEQYF
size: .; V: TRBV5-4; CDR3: CASSLGLSSYEQYF
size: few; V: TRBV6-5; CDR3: CASSYSVGQGLAEAFF
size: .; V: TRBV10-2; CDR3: CASSLGTGINGYTF
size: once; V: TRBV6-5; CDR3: CASSLGGFGQPQHF
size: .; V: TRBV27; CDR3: CASSLNRVSGNTIYF
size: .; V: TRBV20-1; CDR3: CSASSPTGQDSNQPQHF
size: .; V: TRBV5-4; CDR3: CASRHYHGSGTGAIYGYTF
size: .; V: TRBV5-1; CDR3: CASRVTEGDGYTF
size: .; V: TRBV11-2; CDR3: CASSLFGTSGGTNTGELFF
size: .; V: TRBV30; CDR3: CAWSFGTNYGYTF
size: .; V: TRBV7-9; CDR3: CASSLVASFFHPIF
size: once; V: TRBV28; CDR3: CASSPGNTIYF
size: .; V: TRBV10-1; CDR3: CASSEGPGREKLFF
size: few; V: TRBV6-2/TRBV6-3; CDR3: CASSLRQGGPEAFF
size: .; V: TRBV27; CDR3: CASSLGAVTGSTEAFF
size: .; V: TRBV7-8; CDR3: CASSLGAANQPQHF
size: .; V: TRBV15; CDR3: CATSSERGSSYEQYF
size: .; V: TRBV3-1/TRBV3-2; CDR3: CASRDRGRTGELFF
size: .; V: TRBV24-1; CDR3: CATSENRGSYNEQFF
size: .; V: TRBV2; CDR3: CASSKGGYNEQFF
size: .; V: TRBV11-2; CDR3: CASSVAGSTVEQYF
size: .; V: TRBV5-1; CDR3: CASSLSRSSGNTIYF
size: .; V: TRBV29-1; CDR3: CSAKTGTGGSEAFF
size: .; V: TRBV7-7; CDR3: CASSLSRDVVGTQYF
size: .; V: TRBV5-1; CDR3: CASSLYSGSRETQYF
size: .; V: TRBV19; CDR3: CASSAGQGSYEQYF
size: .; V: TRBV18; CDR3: CASSPLRDTEAFF
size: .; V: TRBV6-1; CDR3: CASSEAGGVDTQYF
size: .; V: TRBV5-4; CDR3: CASSHGTEREKLFF
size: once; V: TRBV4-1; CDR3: CASSPTWGQGSYEQYF
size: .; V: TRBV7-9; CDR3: CASSPGDSPLHF
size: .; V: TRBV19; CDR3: CASRTRADTEAFF
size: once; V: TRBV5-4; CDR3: CASSNQSGTSPLHF
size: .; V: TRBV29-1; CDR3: CSVEFGTLVEASYGYTF
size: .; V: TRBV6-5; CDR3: CASSYSEGTEAFF
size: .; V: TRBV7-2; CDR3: CASSLTPSFTDTQYF
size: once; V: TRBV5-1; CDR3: CASSLDPSVSYTEAFF
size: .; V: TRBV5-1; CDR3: CASSLNLEQFF
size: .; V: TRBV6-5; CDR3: CASSYSMGALGNGYTF
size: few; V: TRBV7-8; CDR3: CASSPGTAPNYGYTF
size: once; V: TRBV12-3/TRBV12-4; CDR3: CASTPGWYTEAFF
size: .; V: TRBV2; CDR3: CASSEALLAGGNTDTQYF
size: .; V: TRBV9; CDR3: CASSVSTGGAAAGELFF
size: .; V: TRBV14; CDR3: CASRTSGRGTDTQYF